Following are 25 T cell receptor beta chains from one sample sequenced in a study of T-cell memory formation after mild COVID-19. TCRdb reprocessed the 5' RACE reads via MiXCR and lists one record per CDR3 protein. The top ten clones hold about 23% of a sample with fewer than 300,000 distinct CDR3 sequences, roughly 17% of them seen once. The sample consisted of PBMCs or a T cell subset sorted from them (not recorded which). The receptors were sampled from a man between 18 and 35 years old who had mild COVID-19 (a few samples of this study predate the infection). Cell type and time point are not known.

The gene calls are TRBV29-1 and TRBJ1-1; the D is unclear. Trimming removed 4 bases at V and 1 base at J, with 4 bases between. CDR3 length: 11 amino acids. Germline CDR1 and CDR2: SQVTM and ANQGSEA. DNA for the CDR3: TGCAGCGTTGGGTGGAACACTGAAGCTTTCTTT. Its translation is CSVGWNTEAFF. The full variable domain, completed using reference TRBV29-1 and TRBJ1-1, is SAVISQKPSRDICQRGTSLTIQCQVDSQVTMMFWYRQQPGQSLTLIATANQGSEATYESGFVIDKFPISRPNLTFSTLTVSNMSPEDSSIYLCSVGWNTEAFFGQGTRLTVV.

V is TRBV6-5 and J is TRBJ1-2; tentative D call: TRBD1 (6 bases). This CDR3 region has 14 residues. CDR1 is MNHEY, CDR2 SVGAGI, per germline. V was clipped by 8 bases and J by 3 bases, with 16 bases between them. CDR3 DNA: TGTGCCAGCGGGGCCTCGGGACACGACTATGGCTACACCTTC. Translation gives CASGASGHDYGYTF.

The chain couples TRBV28 to TRBJ2-5; D is perhaps TRBD1 or TRBD2 (5 bases each). The CDR3 is made up of 16 amino acids. Trimming removed 4 bases from V and 2 bases from J, with 17 bases in between. Germline V gene lookup returns CDR1 MDHEN and CDR2 SYDVKM. CDR3 nucleotide sequence: TGTGCCAGCAGTTCCCCGGCCCTAGAGGGGCAAGAGACCCAGTACTTC. This sequence encodes CASSSPALEGQETQYF.

CDR3 sequence: CSAKGSSSNYGYTF. The CDR3 DNA reads as TGCAGTGCTAAGGGCAGCTCCTCTAACTATGGCTACACCTTC. The V gene is TRBV20-1, the J gene TRBJ1-2; D unresolved. Looked up from germline, CDR1 is DFQATT and CDR2 is SNEGSKA (reference sequence). The CDR3 sequence is 14 residues long. Trimming left V 4 bases short and J 0 bases short, with 12 bases between.

The rearrangement joins TRBV24-1 to TRBJ2-2; unclear D gene. The CDR3 runs to 14 residues. V shed 1 base and J shed 3 bases, with 5 bases lying between them. Germline-derived CDR1 and CDR2 are KGHDR and SFDVKD. CDR3 sequence reads: CATSDLEDTGELFF. Here the CDR3 DNA reads TGTGCCACCAGTGATTTAGAAGACACCGGGGAGCTGTTTTTT.

This clonotype has a handful of counts. V gene TRBV5-6 combines with J gene TRBJ1-2; D not resolved. Trimming shortened V by 3 bases and J by 0 bases, and 6 bases separated the two germline ends. Germline V lookup: CDR1 SGHDT, CDR2 YYEEEE. The CDR3 totals 13 residues. The CDR3 DNA is TGTGCCAGCAGCTGGCAAGCTAACTATGGCTACACCTTC. This sequence encodes CASSWQANYGYTF.

The chain is built from TRBV20-1 and TRBJ2-5, with D uncertain. The V gene's germline CDR1 is DFQATT and CDR2 SNEGSKA (reference sequence). Deletions cut 6 bases from V and 1 base from J, with 15 bases between. There are 14 residues in the CDR3. In DNA form, the CDR3 reads TGCAGTGCCCCAAACTCGTTCGGCCAAGAGACCCAGTACTTC. It is translated as CSAPNSFGQETQYF.

The chain links TRBV5-1 to TRBJ1-4; D is possibly TRBD1 (6 bases). Per germline, CDR1 SGHRS and CDR2 YFSETQ. V lost 2 bases to trimming and J lost 4 bases, with 12 bases between them. The CDR3 is 15 amino acids. CDR3 DNA sequence: TGCGCCAGCAGCTTACCCGGACAGAGTAATGAAAAACTGTTTTTT. This sequence encodes CASSLPGQSNEKLFF.

CDR3 nucleotide sequence: TGTGCCAGCAGCTTAGCCCCAATTGGCTACACCTTC. Amino acids: CASSLAPIGYTF. V is TRBV7-9 and J is TRBJ1-2; no firm D call. The CDR3 consists of 12 residues. V gave up 0 bases and J gave up 7 bases, with 6 bases separating them. Germline CDR1 is SEHNR and CDR2 is FQNEAQ (reference sequence).

This clonotype occurred a few times. The chain carries TRBV24-1 and TRBJ2-5; perhaps D is TRBD1 or TRBD2 (5 bases each). The CDR3 has 14 residues. The germline CDR1 and CDR2 sequences are KGHDR and SFDVKD. V was pared by 3 bases and J by 4 bases, with 11 bases between. In DNA form, the CDR3 reads TGTGCCACCAGTGATCGGGGCGAACTAGAGACCCAGTACTTC. The encoded protein is CATSDRGELETQYF.

V and J are TRBV12-3 or TRBV12-4 and TRBJ2-2; D might be TRBD1 or TRBD2, each matching 6 bases. Trimming took 2 bases from V and 3 from J, leaving 13 bases between them. CDR3 length equals 16 residues. CDR3 sequence reads: CASSLQWGAYTGELFF. The CDR3 bases are TGTGCCAGCAGTTTACAATGGGGGGCGTACACCGGGGAGCTGTTTTTT.

This clonotype was seen more than once but under ten times. The chain joins TRBV7-9 to TRBJ1-5, with a tentative D call TRBD1 (5 bases). CDR3 size: 16 residues. V lost 5 bases, J lost 0 bases, and 14 bases lay in between. Germline values: CDR1 SEHNR, CDR2 FQNEAQ (reference sequence). This CDR3 reads CASSPTQDNSNQPQHF. In DNA form, the CDR3 reads TGTGCCAGCAGCCCAACGCAGGACAATAGCAATCAGCCCCAGCATTTT.

The rearrangement joins TRBV7-6 to TRBJ2-7; TRBD2 matches 8 bases. The V gene end was trimmed by 4 bases and the J gene end by 6 bases; junction bases not matched to a gene: 8. Germline V gives CDR1 SGHVS, CDR2 FNYEAQ. The CDR3 is 14 amino acids. In DNA form, the CDR3 reads TGTGCCAGCAGCTCGAGCGGGGGAGTCTCCGAGCAGTACTTC. As protein: CASSSSGGVSEQYF.

This clonotype has at least ten counts. The chain recombines TRBV4-3 with TRBJ1-5; unclear D gene. V was cut by 4 bases and J by 4 bases, with 8 bases left in between. Germline CDR1 is LGHNA and CDR2 is YSLEER. This CDR3 contains 13 residues. CDR3 region: CASSPGENQPQHF. In nucleotides, the CDR3 is TGCGCCAGCAGCCCTGGGGAAAATCAGCCCCAGCATTTT.

This clonotype was seen more than once but under ten times. V usage is TRBV12-3 or TRBV12-4 and J usage is TRBJ2-2; 9 bases line up with TRBD1. The CDR3 is 14 residues long. V was clipped by 4 bases and J by 7 bases; unmatched bases: 4. The CDR3 region is CASSWDRVVGELFF. In DNA, the CDR3 is TGTGCCAGCAGTTGGGACAGGGTAGTCGGGGAGCTGTTTTTT.

This chain joins TRBV2 and TRBJ1-1; TRBD1 matches 8 bases. The germline V gene has CDR1 SNHLY and CDR2 FYNNEI. The CDR3 is 14 residues long. The V and J ends lost 7 bases and 1 base, in that order; junction bases with no gene match: 5. CDR3 DNA sequence: TGTGCCAGCAACCTGGACAGGGAGAACACTGAAGCTTTCTTT. It specifies CASNLDRENTEAFF. Supplemented by reference TRBV2 and TRBJ1-1, the full variable domain reads EPEVTQTPSHQVTQMGQEVILRCVPISNHLYFYWYRQILGQKVEFLVSFYNNEISEKSEIFDDQFSVERPDGSNFTLKIRSTKLEDSAMYFCASNLDRENTEAFFGQGTRLTVV.

This clonotype turned up a few times. V is TRBV6-6 and J is TRBJ2-3; 10 bases align to TRBD2. The germline V gene has CDR1 MNHNY and CDR2 SVGAGI (reference sequence). The CDR3 runs 16 residues. Losses at the gene ends were 2 bases for V and 2 bases for J; bases not matched to a gene: 4. The chain's CDR3 is CASSYGLAGVTDTQYF. The CDR3 DNA reads TGTGCCAGCAGTTACGGTCTAGCGGGGGTCACAGATACGCAGTATTTT.

The J gene is TRBJ2-2, the V gene TRBV18, with 11 bases that match TRBD1. Germline CDR1 is KGHSH and CDR2 is LQKENI. Trimming took 3 bases from V and 6 from J; bases not matched to a gene: 9. The CDR3 totals 17 residues. CDR3 residues: CASSPDRGLGFAGELFF. CDR3 DNA sequence: TGTGCCAGCTCACCGGACAGGGGGCTGGGGTTCGCCGGGGAGCTGTTTTTT.

This clonotype has just a few counts. The chain carries TRBV20-1 and TRBJ1-1; 7 bases are shared with TRBD1. This CDR3 is 13 amino acids long. Trimming at V came to 5 bases and at J to 3 bases, leaving 6 bases not matched to a gene. Germline CDR1 reads DFQATT; CDR2 reads SNEGSKA (reference sequence). The CDR3 bases are TGCAGTGCTCCGACAGGGCCGGACACTGAAGCTTTCTTT. Translating gives CSAPTGPDTEAFF.

This clonotype was counted a few times. This chain joins TRBV6-4 and TRBJ2-1, with 10 bases that match TRBD2. The germline CDR1 and CDR2 sequences are MRHNA and SNTAGT. V dropped 0 bases and J dropped 5; count of bases not matched to a gene: 4. This CDR3 contains 16 residues. As DNA, the CDR3 is TGTGCCAGCAGTGACTCGTCTAGCGGGGGAAACAATGAGCAGTTCTTC. Translation: CASSDSSSGGNNEQFF.

This clonotype has only a few counts. J is TRBJ2-5 and V is TRBV24-1; no clear D gene. Deletions cut 1 base from V and 2 bases from J, with 10 bases between. The CDR3 runs to 15 residues. Germline V lookup: CDR1 KGHDR, CDR2 SFDVKD. This CDR3 is CATSDFPQAQETQYF. For the CDR3, the DNA is TGTGCCACCAGTGATTTCCCCCAGGCACAAGAGACCCAGTACTTC.

This clonotype was seen more than once but under ten times. V and J are TRBV27 and TRBJ2-3, with D tentatively TRBD1 (5 bases). V was clipped by 6 bases and J by 5 bases, with 9 bases between them. The CDR3 is 12 amino acids. CDR1 is MNHEY and CDR2 is SMNVEV in the germline V gene (reference sequence). The DNA for the CDR3 is TGTGCCAGCAGGGATACAGGAGATACGCAGTATTTT. Translating gives CASRDTGDTQYF.

The chain joins TRBV4-2 to TRBJ1-1, with D tentatively TRBD1 (5 bases). Trimming stripped 0 bases from V and 4 bases from J, with 9 bases between. This CDR3 comprises 14 residues. Germline values: CDR1 LGHNA, CDR2 YNFKEQ. CDR3: CASSQDQGSTEAFF. As DNA, the CDR3 is TGTGCCAGCAGCCAAGATCAGGGAAGCACTGAAGCTTTCTTT.

The rearrangement links TRBV6-1 to TRBJ2-3; TRBD2 matches 7 bases. This CDR3 contains 12 residues. After removal of 10 bases from V and 4 bases from J, the junction contained 5 bases not matched to a gene. The germline V gene has CDR1 MNHNS and CDR2 SASEGT. The CDR3 loop reads CATLGGADTQYF. The CDR3 DNA is TGTGCCACTTTGGGGGGGGCAGATACGCAGTATTTT.

The chain recombines TRBV4-1 with TRBJ2-7; 10 nucleotides match TRBD1. This CDR3 comprises 14 residues. Germline CDR1 reads MGHRA; CDR2 reads YSYEKL. The ends lost 3 bases at V and 3 bases at J; junction bases unmatched: 2. CDR3 bases: TGCGCCAGCAGCCATGGACAGGGGGGCTACGAGCAGTACTTC. This sequence encodes CASSHGQGGYEQYF.